This T cell receptor (beta chain) was captured in a study of cytomegalovirus exposure and HLA in healthy donors (dated by TCRdb to about 2017). A note on the overall study: According to an earlier analysis of 550 to 750 of the donors, some 170 million T cells yielded 117 million unique TCR beta sequences and about 300 Gb of sequence data. About 320 gigabases of sequencing data and 70 million to 100 million unique TCR sequences were included in an early release covering roughly 600 HLA-typed donors. Of the roughly 400 genotyped donors, about 80% fell in the genetic ancestry cluster associated with self-reported Caucasian donors. The study aimed to test whether signatures of past pathogen exposure could be identified by cataloging public T cell receptors. The study profiled the T cell repertoires of hundreds of subjects by immunosequencing and related them to cytomegalovirus serostatus. Besides the first cohort of around 700 subjects, a separate validation cohort made up of over 95 different subjects was used. To predict cytomegalovirus infection status, the study brought together high-throughput TCR immunosequencing, statistical association of individual TCRs with disease status, and machine learning. A later analysis re-examined previously published TCR beta repertoires from more than 650 donors and added high-resolution HLA genotyping to investigate patterns of TCR occurrence. The later analysis used no new phenotypic data to find candidate immune exposures, relying instead on TCR beta sequences and their occurrence across donors. An earlier analysis of fewer than 750 of the donors used high-throughput TCR beta sequencing to judge whether each TCR beta V gene segment behaved as functional or pseudogenic. Alongside the repertoire data, information on donor age, sex, ethnicity and CMV serostatus was compiled. In a later genetic analysis, genome-wide SNP genotypes for about 55% of the roughly 700 donors were used, and that subset was treated as a discovery cohort. All discovery cohort repertoires had been generated using a single sequencing platform. Class I and class II HLA loci were covered by the typing at four-digit resolution. Typing coverage varied by locus: roughly 620-640 donors for A, B, C, DRB1 and DQB1; roughly 560 for DQA1; over 600 for DPA1; about 450 for DPB1. Because of strong linkage in the cohort, four or five DR-DQ haplotypes were treated as single units for association and clustering. Among 350 to 400 genotyped donors of the cohort, an average of about 240,000 unique TCR beta nucleotide sequences were sequenced per donor, roughly 18% of them non-productive. Results and caveats for the whole study, not just this receptor: Correlated functional status among segregating V segments might reflect linkage disequilibrium, but an unknown experimental factor could not be ruled out. A later analysis found that most CMV-associated TCR beta chains appeared HLA-restricted, with HLA associations seemingly driven largely by CMV exposure. In both the original and validation cohorts, the classifier was reported to diagnose cytomegalovirus status with high specificity and sensitivity. An association between a missense DCLRE1C variant and V-gene and J-gene trimming of TCR beta chains was found in a later genetic analysis and replicated in an independent cohort. In an earlier analysis of some 540 of the donors, most TCR beta V segments appeared in productive rearrangements about 90% or about 30% of the time, broadly matching IMGT annotations. This cohort had only TCR beta chains sequenced, and the lack of alpha or paired-chain data limited which features could be detected. A further reported finding was that TCR beta sequences accurately predicted the HLA-A and HLA-B alleles for most subjects in the first cohort. It was suggested by the authors that the approach could potentially be generalized to other disease states and immunological phenotypes. For the cohort, immune exposure information was limited to CMV serostatus. Because the 87-base-pair reads could not distinguish some IMGT-functional V segments, including TRBV6-2 and TRBV6-3, those segments were excluded. In a later analysis, the rate of TCR association differed among HLA loci, with DRB1 alleles having the most associated TCRs and HLA-C alleles having the fewest. Specific HLA alleles were associated with over 15,000 TCR beta sequences at a false discovery rate of 0.05 in a later analysis. A later genetic analysis reported fewer N-insertions in productive TCRs among donors in an Asian-associated ancestry cluster than the roughly 620-donor mean. A cluster of highly shared sequence variants was judged likely to be a technical artifact of the sequencing pipeline. Because HLA typing was unavailable for some donors at each locus, only the typed subset was used in association tests. When HLA alleles, especially DR and DQ, strongly co-occurred, TCR associations were difficult to assign to individual alleles. In a later analysis, HLA-associated TCR beta chains were found to be more clonally expanded and to have lower generation probabilities than equally common non-associated chains. Several of the top co-occurrence clusters appeared to be linked to parvovirus B19, influenza, CMV and Epstein-Barr virus, according to a later analysis. Most TCR sequences were seen in very few donors, while some public TCRs were found in many individuals. Because counts were too low, around 18 rarely observed V segments, including chromosome 9 orphons, were left out of the earlier analysis of 587 of the donors. A total of some 180 TCR beta chains were listed by the study as associated with cytomegalovirus. Presence/absence analyses assumed roughly uniform sequencing depth across donors, an assumption that may not hold. In vitro tests confirmed that three of the cytomegalovirus-associated TCR beta chains recognize cytomegalovirus antigens.

With respect to this clone: What this receptor recognizes is not known. No much larger clone is present one base from it, and per-base qualities are unavailable.

CDR1 and CDR2 are read off the germline V gene (reference sequence) as MNHEY and SMNVEV. The CDR3, cysteine through phenylalanine, is 15 amino acids long. CDR3 DNA only is kept here, 45 bases in frame from base 1. V loses 6 bases at its end and J loses 5 bases; junction bases beyond the gene matches: 9. Libraries were built with the immunoSEQ multiplex PCR assay. For the multiplex PCR, a mixture combining 60 forward primers for TCR Vbeta segments and 13 reverse primers for TCR Jbeta segments was used. Amplification of the CDR3 region of rearranged TCR beta genes was performed with a multiplex PCR assay on genomic DNA. Amplified TCR beta libraries were sequenced as 87-base-pair reads on the Illumina HiSeq System. The source study handled its data this way. In a later analysis, 80 million or so unique TCR beta chains were counted across the roughly 670 repertoires, and roughly 11 million of these chains were shared by at least two donors. A nearest-neighbor algorithm error-corrected the raw reads and collapsed the reads into unique sequences, merging closely related sequences to remove PCR and sequencing errors. To assign V, D and J gene segments, CDR3 sequences were aligned to IMGT reference sequences. For a sequence to be retained, at least a six-nucleotide match to both a V gene segment and a J gene segment was required. A rearrangement counted as productive if the CDR3 had no stop codons and remained in frame with V and J, and every other rearrangement counted as non-productive. CDR3 was defined by IMGT convention, running from the second conserved V-encoded cysteine to the conserved J-encoded phenylalanine. The earlier analysis of fewer than 750 of the donors excluded sequences that lacked an unambiguous match to a single V gene segment. In an earlier analysis of several hundred of the donors, V segments were called functional above 56.7% productive rearrangements and were called segregating when the between-donor standard deviation exceeded 5%. A statistical classification framework was built to diagnose cytomegalovirus status from the catalog of TCR beta chain sequences. A later analysis assigned V and J genes by comparing TCR nucleotide sequences with IMGT/GENE-DB human TR gene sequences. In a later analysis, CDR3 sequences and most-parsimonious VDJ recombination scenarios were assigned using the TCRdist pipeline. A later analysis defined each TCR beta chain by its CDR3 amino acid sequence plus V-gene family, and excluded reads lacking a unique V-gene family. A later analysis removed several hundred highly shared, low-generation-probability nucleotide sequences to deal with suspected cross-contamination and a sequencing artifact. For each public chain, a later analysis derived a clonal expansion index from normalized ranks of inferred template counts within each repertoire. In a later analysis, generation probabilities were computed with a VDJ recombination model fitted to out-of-frame rearrangements, and the resulting probabilities were checked against IGoR. In a later analysis, hypergeometric tests were used to score TCR-TCR, TCR-HLA and TCR-CMV co-occurrence, with a repertoire-size bias correction applied to TCR pairs. False discovery rates were estimated in a later analysis by permuting HLA or CMV assignments 20 times. In a later analysis, co-occurring TCRs were grouped with DBSCAN, and TCRdist sequence similarity was added when clustering was performed within HLA-allele-positive subsets. Co-occurrence clustering excluded repertoires with fewer than 30,000 or more than 120,000 public chains, plus five with anomalous nucleotide sharing. The source is immuneACCESS, and TCRdb retained only in-frame sequences with V and J called. Part of the clones is not carried over; for the studies checked, unresolved V genes explain less than half of this, and the remainder is unexplained. V, J and clone size derive from that table, while D and trimming were established from the DNA sequence. Recorded for this sample are around 150,000 clones; roughly 79% of them occurred a single time. The top ten clones comprise about 0.93% of the sample.

The cohort comprised some 730 healthy bone marrow donors. At the time of sampling, all cohort members were nominally healthy, though unrecorded immune exposures were likely present. The donor was CMV seropositive and belonged to the group of 250 to 350 seropositive cohort members. Each donor provided a peripheral blood sample, and peripheral blood mononuclear cells were used for TCR beta sequencing. The Qiagen DNeasy Blood Extraction Kit was used to extract genomic DNA from the blood cell samples. The rearranged segments are TRBV27 and TRBJ1-4, and 7 junctional nucleotides match TRBD1. Sequencing input: PBMCs. This clonotype originated in a woman in her forties or fifties in good health and CMV-seropositive. At the DNA level, the sequence is TGTGCCAGCAGCCCCGGGACAGCCCTAAATGAAAAACTGTTTTTT. The resulting protein is CASSPGTALNEKLFF. The entire variable domain, with the stretches around the CDR3 drawn from the reference TRBV27 and TRBJ1-4 proteins, is EAQVTQNPRYLITVTGKKLTVTCSQNMNHEYMSWYRQDPGLGLRQIYYSMNVEVTDKGDVPEGYKVSRKEKRNFPLILESPSPNQTSLYFCASSPGTALNEKLFFGSGTQLSVL.